The rows below give T cell receptor beta chains drawn from one sample of a study of T-cell memory formation after mild COVID-19. TCRdb fed the 5' RACE reads into MiXCR, producing one record per CDR3 protein. This sample has 450,000 to 650,000 distinct CDR3 sequences, with roughly 18% found just once. Sequenced: PBMCs or a T cell subset sorted from them (not recorded which). These receptors were taken from an adult woman who had mild COVID-19 (a few samples of this study predate the infection). Cell type and time point are not known. Both conserved end residues are part of each CDR3. The D gene is left open where the match is weak. Clone size is given for some rows only: seen once, a few or many times, or a class if the clone is expanded.

D,size,V,J,DNA,CDR3
.,.,TRBV4-3,TRBJ2-5,TGCGCCAGCAGCCAGGACCAAGGAGGGGAGACCCAGTACTTC,CASSQDQGGETQYF
TRBD1,.,TRBV4-1,TRBJ1-2,TGCGCCAGCAGCCAAGTGGACAGGGGGCTCTATGGCTACACCTTC,CASSQVDRGLYGYTF
TRBD2,few,TRBV30,TRBJ2-3,TGTGCCTGGACGTTAGGCAGGGAGGGTTCAGATACGCAGTATTTT,CAWTLGREGSDTQYF
.,few,TRBV7-3,TRBJ2-1,TGTGCCAGCAGCTTGATAGTTTCGGGAGTCGGGGACTCCTACAATGAGCAGTTATTC,CASSLIVSGVGDSYNEQLF
TRBD2,.,TRBV5-1,TRBJ2-1,TGCGCCAGCACCCTTTCGGGGGGCAATGAGCAGTTCTTC,CASTLSGGNEQFF
.,.,TRBV7-2,TRBJ1-5,TGTGCCAGCGGAACGACCGAGGCACAGCCCCAGCATTTT,CASGTTEAQPQHF
.,.,TRBV5-1,TRBJ1-2,TGCGCCAGCAGCTTGTCCCCCCTGGCAGGGCCCAACTATGGCTACACCTTC,CASSLSPLAGPNYGYTF
TRBD2,few,TRBV12-3/TRBV12-4,TRBJ2-1,TGTGCCAGCAGGAGGGAACTACTAGCGGGAGACGGCAATGAGCAGTTCTTC,CASRRELLAGDGNEQFF
.,few,TRBV27,TRBJ1-2,TGTGCCAGCAGGCAGGGATCTAACTATGGCTACACCTTC,CASRQGSNYGYTF
TRBD1,.,TRBV5-1,TRBJ2-7,TGCGCCAGCAGCTTCGGGGACAGCACCTACGAGCAGTACTTC,CASSFGDSTYEQYF
.,few,TRBV7-9,TRBJ2-5,TGTGCCAGCACTCTCCGCCTGGGGGACAAGTCGTACCAAGAGACCCAGTACTTC,CASTLRLGDKSYQETQYF
.,few,TRBV5-1,TRBJ2-7,TGCGCCAGCAGCCTCCTTGGGGGGAATAACTACGAGCAGTACTTC,CASSLLGGNNYEQYF
.,few,TRBV7-6,TRBJ1-1,TGTGCCAGCAGCCCTCGACACGTAGCCCCGAACACTGAAGCTTTCTTT,CASSPRHVAPNTEAFF